This record looks at one T cell receptor beta chain sequence and its context. This specimen belongs to a study of cytomegalovirus exposure and HLA in healthy donors. This CDR3 is 17 amino acids long. The ends were cut back, 0 bases at V and 3 bases at J, with 13 bases in the middle. Germline loops: CDR1 SGHRS, CDR2 YFSETQ. The PCR made use of 60 Vbeta and 13 Jbeta primers. Measured with immunoSEQ multiplex PCR; TCRdb has only the in-frame clones, and not every one. The sample lists about 76,000 clones, 78% occurring once. The chain combines TRBV5-1 with TRBJ1-6; D call uncertain. The sequencing input was PBMCs. This TCR was recovered from a woman between 40 and 50 years old in good health and CMV-seropositive. The CDR3: CASSLAVAAHYNSPLHF. Here the CDR3 DNA reads TGCGCCAGCAGCTTGGCCGTAGCCGCACACTATAATTCACCCCTCCACTTT.